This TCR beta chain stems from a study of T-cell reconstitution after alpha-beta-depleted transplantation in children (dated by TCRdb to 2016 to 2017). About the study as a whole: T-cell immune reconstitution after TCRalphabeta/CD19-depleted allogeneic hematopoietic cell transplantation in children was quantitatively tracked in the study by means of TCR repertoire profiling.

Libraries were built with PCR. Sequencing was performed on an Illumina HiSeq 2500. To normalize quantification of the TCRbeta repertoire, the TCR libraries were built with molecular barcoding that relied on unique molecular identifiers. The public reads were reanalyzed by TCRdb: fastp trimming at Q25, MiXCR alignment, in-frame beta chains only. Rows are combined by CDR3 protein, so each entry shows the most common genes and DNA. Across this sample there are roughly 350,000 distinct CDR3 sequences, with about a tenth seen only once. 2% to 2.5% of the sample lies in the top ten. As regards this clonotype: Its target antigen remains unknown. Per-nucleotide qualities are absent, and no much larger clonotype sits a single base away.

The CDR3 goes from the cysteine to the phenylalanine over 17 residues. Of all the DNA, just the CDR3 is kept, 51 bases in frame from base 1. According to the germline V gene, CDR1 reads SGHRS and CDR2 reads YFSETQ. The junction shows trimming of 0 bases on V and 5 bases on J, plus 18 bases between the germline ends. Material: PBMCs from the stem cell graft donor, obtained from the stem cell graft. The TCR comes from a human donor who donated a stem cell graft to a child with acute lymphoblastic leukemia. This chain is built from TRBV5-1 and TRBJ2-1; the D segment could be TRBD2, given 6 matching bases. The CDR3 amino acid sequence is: CASSLAVRRGGNNEQFF. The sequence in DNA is TGCGCCAGCAGCTTGGCCGTGCGACGGGGAGGCAACAATGAGCAGTTCTTC.